A single sample is the source of the 8 T cell receptor beta chains below, sequenced in a study of blood T cell repertoires in COVID-19. Sequenced by immunoSEQ multiplex PCR; TCRdb stores in-frame clones only, minus some. The sample contains about 200,000 clones, 89% of which appear only once. Source material: PBMCs or T cells enriched from blood (not recorded which). The receptors were gathered from a woman younger than 30 who had recovered from COVID-19.

The chain couples TRBV5-1 to TRBJ2-3; weak D call: TRBD2 (6 bases). CDR1 and CDR2 (germline): SGHRS, YFSETQ. Trimming shortened V by 0 bases and J by 4 bases, and 12 bases separated the two germline ends. This CDR3 has 15 amino acids. CDR3 DNA: TGCGCCAGCAGCTTGGCCCGTCTAGCGTCAGATACGCAGTATTTT. Protein: CASSLARLASDTQYF.

The chain uses TRBV3-1 (or the pseudogene TRBV3-2) and TRBJ2-7, with 11 bases lining up with TRBD2. The CDR3 totals 12 residues. Trimming at V came to 2 bases and at J to 10 bases, leaving 1 base not matched to a gene. The germline V gene encodes CDR1 LGHDT and CDR2 YNNKEL (reference sequence). As DNA, the CDR3 is TGTGCCAGCAGCCAACTAGCGGGGGGACAGTACTTC. It yields the protein CASSQLAGGQYF.

This clone has only a few counts. This chain joins TRBV5-1 and TRBJ1-1, with TRBD1 identical over 8 bases. This CDR3 spans 13 amino acids. Germline CDR1 SGHRS, CDR2 YFSETQ. The ends lost 4 bases at V and 3 bases at J; junction bases unmatched: 2. CDR3 in amino acids: CASSKDRDTEAFF. The DNA for the CDR3 is TGCGCCAGCAGCAAGGACAGGGACACTGAAGCTTTCTTT.

V and J are TRBV2 and TRBJ1-2, with TRBD1 matching over 8 bases. There are 17 residues in the CDR3. From germline, CDR1 is SNHLY and CDR2 FYNNEI. Unmatched junction bases numbered 23, after V lost 9 bases and J lost 8 bases. The CDR3 reads CASTRAGTGSPTDGYTF. The CDR3 DNA sequence: TGTGCCAGTACACGGGCCGGGACAGGATCCCCTACCGACGGCTACACCTTC.

In DNA, the CDR3 is TGTGCCAGCAGCCTCGGACTAGCGGGGGCCGAGACCCAGTACTTC. Protein sequence: CASSLGLAGAETQYF. This chain links TRBV3-1 (or the pseudogene TRBV3-2) with TRBJ2-5; 13 bases align to TRBD2. V trimming: 4 bases; J trimming: 5 bases; junction bases outside the gene matches: 4. CDR1 is LGHDT, CDR2 YNNKEL, per germline (reference sequence). The CDR3 loop spans 15 amino acids.

V gene TRBV3-1 (or the pseudogene TRBV3-2) combines with J gene TRBJ2-1; the match to TRBD2 covers 10 bases. The CDR3 is made up of 16 amino acids. The germline V gene encodes CDR1 LGHDT and CDR2 YNNKEL (reference sequence). V gave up 2 bases and J gave up 4 bases; unmatched junction bases: 5. CDR3: CASSQSSSGGYNEQFF. As DNA, the CDR3 is TGTGCCAGCAGCCAAAGTTCTAGCGGGGGTTACAATGAGCAGTTCTTC.

This chain links TRBV13 with TRBJ2-3; 15 nucleotides match TRBD2. Germline trimming cut 4 bases from V and 2 bases from J; bases unmatched to any gene: 7. CDR3 length equals 18 residues. The germline CDR1 and CDR2 sequences are PRHDT and FYEKMQ (reference sequence). CDR3 loop: CASSSRTSGGGDTDTQYF. The CDR3 DNA is TGTGCCAGCAGCTCTCGGACTAGCGGGGGGGGCGACACAGATACGCAGTATTTT.

The chain is built from TRBV7-9 and TRBJ2-3, with TRBD2 matching over 11 bases. The CDR3 contains 16 residues. The V segment lost 2 bases and the J segment 5 bases; nucleotides outside the gene matches: 6. Germline-derived CDR1 and CDR2 are SEHNR and FQNEAQ (reference sequence). The CDR3 sequence: CASSLRLAGGIDTQYF. In DNA form, the CDR3 reads TGTGCCAGCAGCTTAAGGCTAGCGGGGGGTATAGATACGCAGTATTTT.